The clone carrying this T cell receptor beta chain was counted ten times or more. These data are taken from a study of spatial heterogeneity in lung cancer. Time point: blood at routine non-recurrence follow-up after resection. Researchers sequenced whole RNA taken from tumor, nontumor lung or frozen PBMC without sorting. MiXCR, applied by TCRdb to the 5' RACE reads, yields one record per CDR3 protein. Seen here are some 110,000 distinct CDR3 sequences, approximately 12% observed once, and the top ten hold approximately 16%. The ends were cut back, 0 bases at V and 0 bases at J, with 7 bases in the middle. CDR3 size: 15 residues. The V gene's germline CDR1 is SGHTS and CDR2 YDEGEE.

This sequence was found in a male donor with early-stage non-small cell lung cancer. This specimen consisted of PBMCs, obtained at follow-up. This sequence joins TRBV5-8 and TRBJ2-1; the D gene is possibly TRBD2 (5 bases). CDR3 amino acids: CASSLGESSYNEQFF. The DNA for the CDR3 is TGTGCCAGCAGCTTGGGGGAGAGCTCCTACAATGAGCAGTTCTTC.